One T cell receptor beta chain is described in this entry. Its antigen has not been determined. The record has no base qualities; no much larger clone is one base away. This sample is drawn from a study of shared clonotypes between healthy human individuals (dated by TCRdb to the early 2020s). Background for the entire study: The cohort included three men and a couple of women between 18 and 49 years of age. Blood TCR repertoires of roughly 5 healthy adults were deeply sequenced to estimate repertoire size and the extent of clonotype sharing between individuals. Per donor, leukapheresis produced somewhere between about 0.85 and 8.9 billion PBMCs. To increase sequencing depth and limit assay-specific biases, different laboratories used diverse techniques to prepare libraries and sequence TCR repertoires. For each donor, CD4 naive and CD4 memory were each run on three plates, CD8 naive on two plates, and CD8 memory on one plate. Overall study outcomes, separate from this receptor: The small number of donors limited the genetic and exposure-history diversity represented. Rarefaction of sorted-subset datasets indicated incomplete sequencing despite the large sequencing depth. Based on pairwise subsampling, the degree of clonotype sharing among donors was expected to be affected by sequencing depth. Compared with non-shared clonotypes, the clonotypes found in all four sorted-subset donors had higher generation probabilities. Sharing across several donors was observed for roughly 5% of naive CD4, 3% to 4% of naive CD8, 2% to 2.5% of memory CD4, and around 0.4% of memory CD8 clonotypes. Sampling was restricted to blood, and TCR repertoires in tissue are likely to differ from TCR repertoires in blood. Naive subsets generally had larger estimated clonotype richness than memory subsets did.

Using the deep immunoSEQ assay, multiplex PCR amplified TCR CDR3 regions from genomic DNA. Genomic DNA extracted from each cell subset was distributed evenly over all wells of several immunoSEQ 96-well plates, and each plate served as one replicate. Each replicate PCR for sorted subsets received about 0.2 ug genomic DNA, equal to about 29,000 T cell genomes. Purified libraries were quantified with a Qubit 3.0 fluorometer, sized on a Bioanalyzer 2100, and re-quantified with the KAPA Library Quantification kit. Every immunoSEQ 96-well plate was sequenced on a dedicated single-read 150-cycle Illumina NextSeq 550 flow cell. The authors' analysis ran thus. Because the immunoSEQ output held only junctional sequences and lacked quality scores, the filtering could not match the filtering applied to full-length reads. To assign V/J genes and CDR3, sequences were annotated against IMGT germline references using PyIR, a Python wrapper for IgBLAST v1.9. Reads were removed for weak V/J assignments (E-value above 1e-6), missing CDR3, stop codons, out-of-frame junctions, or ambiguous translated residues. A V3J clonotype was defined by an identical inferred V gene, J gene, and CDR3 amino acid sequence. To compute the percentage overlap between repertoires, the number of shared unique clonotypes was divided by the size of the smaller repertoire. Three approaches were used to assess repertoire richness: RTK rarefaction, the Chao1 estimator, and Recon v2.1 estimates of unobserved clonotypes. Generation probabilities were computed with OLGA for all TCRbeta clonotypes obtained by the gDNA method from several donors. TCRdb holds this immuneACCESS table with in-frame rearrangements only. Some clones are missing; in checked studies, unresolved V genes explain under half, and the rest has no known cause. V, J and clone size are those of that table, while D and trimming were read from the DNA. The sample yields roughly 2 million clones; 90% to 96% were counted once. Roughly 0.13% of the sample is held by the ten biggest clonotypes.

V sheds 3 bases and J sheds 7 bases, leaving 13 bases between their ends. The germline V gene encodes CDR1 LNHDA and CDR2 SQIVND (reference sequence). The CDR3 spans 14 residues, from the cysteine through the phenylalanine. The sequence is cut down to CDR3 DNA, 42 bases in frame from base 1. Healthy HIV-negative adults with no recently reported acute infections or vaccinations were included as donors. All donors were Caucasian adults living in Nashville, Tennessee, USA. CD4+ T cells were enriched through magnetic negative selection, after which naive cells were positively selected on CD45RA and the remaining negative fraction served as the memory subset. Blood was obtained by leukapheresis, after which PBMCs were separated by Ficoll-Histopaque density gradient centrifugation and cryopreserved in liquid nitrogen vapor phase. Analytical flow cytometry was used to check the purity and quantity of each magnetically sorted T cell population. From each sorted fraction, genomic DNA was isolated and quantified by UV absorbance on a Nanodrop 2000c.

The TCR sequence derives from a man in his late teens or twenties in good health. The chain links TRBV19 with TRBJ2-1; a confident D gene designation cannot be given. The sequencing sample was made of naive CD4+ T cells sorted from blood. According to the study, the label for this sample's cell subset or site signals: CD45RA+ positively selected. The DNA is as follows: TGTGCCAGTAGTATTACCAGTAACCAGAATGAGCAGTTCTTC. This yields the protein CASSITSNQNEQFF.